The 25 T cell receptor beta chains presented below share a single source sample, sequenced in a study of blood T cell repertoires in COVID-19 (dated by TCRdb to 2020 to 2021). The library was generated by the immunoSEQ multiplex PCR assay. TCRdb re-hosts the immuneACCESS table, in-frame sequences only. Its copies lack some clones; in the studies checked, an unresolved V gene accounts for under half of them, and the cause for the rest is not known. Recorded for this sample are about 120,000 clones; 65% to 80% of them occurred a single time. The ten largest make up about 0.84% of the sample. Sequenced input: peripheral blood. These receptors were collected from a human donor with acute or convalescent COVID-19. The donor label of this sample is uncertain.

In its sample, this clone was seen once. J is TRBJ2-5 and V is TRBV7-9; a possible D gene is TRBD2 (7 bases). CDR1 and CDR2 (germline): SEHNR, FQNEAQ (reference sequence). The CDR3 sequence is 17 residues long. V dropped 5 bases and J dropped 0 bases, with 19 bases sitting between them. CDR3 DNA sequence: TGTGCCAGCAGCCGCCTGGGCGGGGGCAGGTACCAAGAGACCCAGTACTTC. Translated: CASSRLGGGRYQETQYF.

This clone was counted only a few times. The chain combines TRBV5-1 with TRBJ2-3; 8 positions agree with TRBD2. V dropped 3 bases and J dropped 3; count of bases not matched to a gene: 9. CDR1 and CDR2 from the germline V gene are SGHRS and YFSETQ. This CDR3 spans 16 amino acids. For the CDR3, the DNA is TGCGCCAGCAGCTGTTTAGCGGGGTACTGTACAGATACGCAGTATTTT. Translation gives CASSCLAGYCTDTQYF.

The chain has TRBV7-8 and TRBJ2-6, with D possibly being TRBD1 (6 bases). Trimming pared 3 bases from V and 0 bases from J, leaving 15 bases between. The CDR3 covers 18 residues. Germline-derived CDR1 and CDR2 are SGHVS and FQNEAQ. CDR3 amino acids: CASSFKGQSYSGANVLTF. CDR3 sequence (DNA): TGTGCCAGCAGCTTTAAAGGACAGTCGTACTCTGGGGCCAACGTCCTGACTTTC.

This chain joins TRBV7-2 and TRBJ1-5, with D uncertain. Germline CDR1 and CDR2: SGHTA and FQGNSA. The V and J ends lost 1 base and 6 bases respectively, with 13 bases between them. The CDR3 consists of 15 residues. Written as DNA, the CDR3 is TGTGCCAGCAGCTTAGTCGGGGAGGTGGGTCAGCCCCAGCATTTT. The encoded protein is CASSLVGEVGQPQHF.

The chain links TRBV5-1 to TRBJ1-5; D not resolved. V dropped 0 bases and J dropped 5 bases, with 12 bases sitting between them. CDR3 size: 15 residues. Germline V gene sequence: CDR1 SGHRS, CDR2 YFSETQ. The CDR3 reads CASSLGHRPDQPQHF. In DNA, the CDR3 is TGCGCCAGCAGCTTGGGACATAGGCCCGATCAGCCCCAGCATTTT.

The sample holds one count of this clone. The V gene is TRBV4-1, the J gene TRBJ2-5; TRBD1 agrees at 7 bases. V was clipped by 1 base and J by 2 bases; unmatched bases: 7. Germline lookup yields CDR1 MGHRA and CDR2 YSYEKL. CDR3 length: 16 amino acids. The CDR3 is CASSQGRTGPQETQYF. In DNA form, the CDR3 reads TGCGCCAGCAGCCAAGGAAGGACAGGCCCTCAAGAGACCCAGTACTTC.

The chain recombines TRBV3-1 (or the pseudogene TRBV3-2) with TRBJ1-6; D might be TRBD1 (5 bases). V dropped 2 bases and J dropped 9 bases, with 17 bases sitting between them. Germline V gene data show CDR1 as LGHDT and CDR2 as YNNKEL (reference sequence). The CDR3 is 16 residues long. The CDR3 loop is CASSQRSQPGRSPLHF. CDR3 nucleotide sequence: TGTGCCAGCAGCCAAAGGTCCCAGCCAGGGCGTTCACCCCTCCACTTT.

The V and J genes are TRBV6-6 and TRBJ2-2, with D tentatively TRBD1 (5 bases). V was cut by 10 bases and J by 5 bases, with 14 bases left in between. The CDR3 sequence is 13 residues long. Germline assignment: CDR1 MNHNY and CDR2 SVGAGI (reference sequence). The CDR3 DNA reads TGTGCCACCCAGGGTATTCGGACCGGGGAGCTGTTTTTT. Protein sequence: CATQGIRTGELFF.

This chain uses TRBV5-4 with TRBJ2-1; possibly TRBD1 for D (5 bases). V shed 0 bases and J shed 4 bases, with 5 bases lying between them. The CDR3 loop spans 13 amino acids. The germline V gene has CDR1 SGHNT and CDR2 YYREEE (reference sequence). Here the CDR3 reads CASSLGQYNEQFF. The CDR3 DNA follows: TGTGCCAGCAGCTTGGGACAGTACAATGAGCAGTTCTTC.

This sequence joins TRBV6-1 and TRBJ1-1; D call uncertain. Germline V gene sequence: CDR1 MNHNS, CDR2 SASEGT. The CDR3 contains 15 residues. V was clipped by 1 base and J by 0 bases, with 9 bases between them. CDR3 DNA sequence: TGTGCCAGCAGTGAAGAATACTATATGAACACTGAAGCTTTCTTT. Translated, it gives CASSEEYYMNTEAFF.

The gene calls are TRBV19 and TRBJ1-4, with D tentatively TRBD1 (6 bases). Germline-derived CDR1 and CDR2 are LNHDA and SQIVND (reference sequence). V was trimmed by 6 bases and J by 8 bases, leaving 19 bases between them. The CDR3 covers 15 residues. The CDR3 sequence is CASSHGSGVEEKLFF. Written as DNA, the CDR3 is TGTGCCAGTAGCCACGGGTCAGGGGTGGAAGAAAAACTGTTTTTT. The whole variable domain, filled in from reference TRBV19 and TRBJ1-4, reads DGGITQSPKYLFRKEGQNVTLSCEQNLNHDAMYWYRQDPGQGLRLIYYSQIVNDFQKGDIAEGYSVSREKKESFPLTVTSAQKNPTAFYLCASSHGSGVEEKLFFGSGTQLSVL.

The CDR3 DNA reads as TGCGCCAGCAGCTTGGGCGGGGCCCCCCAGCAGCCCCAGCATTTT. It specifies CASSLGGAPQQPQHF. V usage is TRBV5-1 and J usage is TRBJ1-5; D is perhaps TRBD1 (5 bases). The CDR3 extends over 15 amino acids. V lost 0 bases and J 7 bases, leaving 14 bases between the germline ends. Per the germline V gene, CDR1 is SGHRS and CDR2 is YFSETQ.

The chain joins TRBV4-1 to TRBJ1-3; D possibly corresponds to TRBD1 (5 bases). V shed 0 bases and J shed 3 bases, with 24 bases lying between them. The CDR3 is 20 amino acids. In germline, CDR1 is MGHRA, CDR2 YSYEKL. The CDR3 nucleotides read TGCGCCAGCAGCCAAGATCCCTTAGGTGGAAGGGGAAGAAATGGAAACACCATATATTTT. Its protein product is CASSQDPLGGRGRNGNTIYF.

The count of this clone is one. The gene calls are TRBV19 and TRBJ1-5; weak D call: TRBD1 (5 bases). CDR1 LNHDA and CDR2 SQIVND come from the germline V gene (reference sequence). Between the trimmed V and J ends, which lost 2 bases and 0 bases, there was a span of 5 bases. There are 14 residues in the CDR3. The CDR3 loop reads CASSIRGSNQPQHF. The CDR3 bases are TGTGCCAGTAGTATAAGGGGTAGCAATCAGCCCCAGCATTTT.

The chain employs TRBV28 and TRBJ2-1, with D hard to call. CDR1 MDHEN and CDR2 SYDVKM come from the germline V gene. The CDR3 length is 10 residues. Trimming cost V 8 bases and J 5 bases, with 4 bases left between them. CDR3 in DNA: TGTGCCAGCCCAAACAATGAGCAGTTCTTC. It encodes CASPNNEQFF.

This clone was observed a few times. This chain connects TRBV3-1 (or the pseudogene TRBV3-2) to TRBJ2-7; TRBD1 might be the D (5 bases). The CDR3 length is 14 residues. V shed 2 bases and J shed 0 bases, with 8 bases lying between them. CDR1 LGHDT and CDR2 YNNKEL come from the germline V gene (reference sequence). This CDR3 is CASSQFTGSYEQYF. In DNA, the CDR3 is TGTGCCAGCAGCCAATTTACAGGCTCCTACGAGCAGTACTTC.

This clone was observed a handful of times. The chain joins TRBV6-6 to TRBJ1-2; D may be TRBD1 (6 bases). Trimming took off 2 bases at V and 4 bases at J, with 8 bases between the two ends. The CDR3 is 13 amino acids. Germline CDR1 is MNHNY and CDR2 is SVGAGI (reference sequence). The CDR3 reads CASSYRDIYGYTF. Here the CDR3 DNA reads TGTGCCAGCAGTTACCGGGACATCTATGGCTACACCTTC.

This chain links TRBV24-1 with TRBJ2-5; 9 bases are a match to TRBD1. V was clipped by 4 bases and J by 5 bases; unmatched bases: 10. The CDR3 runs 16 residues. The V gene's germline CDR1 is KGHDR and CDR2 SFDVKD. DNA of the CDR3: TGTGCCACCAGTGACCCCGGGACAGGGAGCGGCGAGACCCAGTACTTC. Protein product: CATSDPGTGSGETQYF.

The V call is TRBV2, the J call TRBJ1-6; D remains ambiguous. Looked up from germline, CDR1 is SNHLY and CDR2 is FYNNEI. V lost 10 bases and J 9 bases, leaving 13 bases between the germline ends. The CDR3 length is 12 residues. The chain's CDR3 is CANKRPGSPLHF. CDR3 in DNA: TGTGCCAATAAGCGGCCCGGTTCACCCCTCCACTTT.

This clone was counted only a few times. This sample includes further DNA sequences coding for the same CDR3. The rearrangement uses TRBV6-2 or TRBV6-3 and TRBJ2-7, with D tentatively TRBD2 (5 bases). V was clipped by 2 bases and J by 0 bases, with 8 bases between them. Per the germline V gene, CDR1 is MNHEY and CDR2 is SVGEGT. The CDR3 consists of 14 residues. CDR3 DNA: TGTGCCAGCAGTTACAGCGGAAGCTCCTACGAGCAGTACGTC. Translating gives CASSYSGSSYEQYV.

The CDR3 sequence: CASSSRGETQYF. The CDR3 nucleotides read TGTGCCAGCAGCTCCCGGGGTGAGACCCAGTACTTC. V is TRBV7-9 and J is TRBJ2-5; tentatively, D is TRBD2 (5 bases). Trimming stripped 4 bases from V and 5 bases from J, with 8 bases between. The CDR3 contains 12 residues. Germline CDR1 and CDR2: SEHNR and FQNEAQ (reference sequence).

A single count supports this clone. The rearrangement links TRBV6-5 to TRBJ1-1, with D unclear. The CDR3 extends over 15 amino acids. The germline V gene has CDR1 MNHEY and CDR2 SVGAGI. Trimming left V 0 bases short and J 0 bases short, with 8 bases between. DNA for the CDR3: TGTGCCAGCAGTTACTCGCACAAGTTGAACACTGAAGCTTTCTTT. Protein product: CASSYSHKLNTEAFF.

CDR3 in amino acids: CAWRGRQGRDSPLHF. The CDR3 region has the DNA TGTGCCTGGAGGGGACGACAGGGGAGGGATTCACCCCTCCACTTT. This chain connects TRBV30 to TRBJ1-6, with 8 bases fitting TRBD1. Germline V CDR1 and CDR2: GTSNPN, SVGIG (reference sequence). Trimming took 3 bases from V and 8 from J; bases not matched to a gene: 9. The length of the CDR3 is 15 residues.

This clone appeared a single time. The chain couples TRBV2 to TRBJ2-5, with D tentatively TRBD2 (6 bases). From germline, CDR1 is SNHLY and CDR2 FYNNEI. The CDR3 extends over 13 amino acids. V dropped 2 bases and J dropped 7 bases, with 11 bases sitting between them. This CDR3 reads CASSEQVGGTQYF. The CDR3 DNA reads as TGTGCCAGCAGTGAACAAGTGGGGGGGACCCAGTACTTC.

This clone was seen only a few times. This chain joins TRBV20-1 and TRBJ1-6, with no clear D. V dropped 3 bases and J dropped 3 bases, with 6 bases sitting between them. CDR1 and CDR2 from the germline V gene are DFQATT and SNEGSKA (reference sequence). The CDR3 has 13 amino acids. The chain's CDR3 is CSASGLYNSPLHF. CDR3 nucleotide sequence: TGCAGTGCTAGTGGGCTCTATAATTCACCCCTCCACTTT.